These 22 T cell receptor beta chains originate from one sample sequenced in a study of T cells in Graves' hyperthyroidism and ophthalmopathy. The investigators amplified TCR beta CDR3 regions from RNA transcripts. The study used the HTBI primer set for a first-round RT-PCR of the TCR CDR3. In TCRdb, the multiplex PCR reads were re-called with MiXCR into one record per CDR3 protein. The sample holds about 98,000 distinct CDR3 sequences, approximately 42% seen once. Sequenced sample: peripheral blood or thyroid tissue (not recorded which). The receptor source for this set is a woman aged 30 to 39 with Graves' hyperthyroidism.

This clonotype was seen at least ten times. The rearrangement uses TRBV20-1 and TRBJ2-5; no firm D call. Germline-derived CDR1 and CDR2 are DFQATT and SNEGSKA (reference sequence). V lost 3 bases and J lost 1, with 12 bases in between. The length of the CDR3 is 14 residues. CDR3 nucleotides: TGCAGTGCTAGCTCCTCGGCGGTCCAAGAGACCCAGTACTTC. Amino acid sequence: CSASSSAVQETQYF.

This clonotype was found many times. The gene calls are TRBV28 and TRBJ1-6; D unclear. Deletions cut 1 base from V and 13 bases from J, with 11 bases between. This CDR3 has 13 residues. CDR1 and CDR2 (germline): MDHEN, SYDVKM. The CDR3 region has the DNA TGTGCCAGCAGTTTATTAGGGCCAGTCCCCCTCCACTTT. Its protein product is CASSLLGPVPLHF.

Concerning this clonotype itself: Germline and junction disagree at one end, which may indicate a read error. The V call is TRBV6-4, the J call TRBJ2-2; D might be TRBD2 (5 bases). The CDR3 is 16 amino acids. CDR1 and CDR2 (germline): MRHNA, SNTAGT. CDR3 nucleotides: TGTGCCGGCAGTGACGGGGTGCCACCAAACACCGGGGAGCTGTTTTTT. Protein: CAGSDGVPPNTGELFF.

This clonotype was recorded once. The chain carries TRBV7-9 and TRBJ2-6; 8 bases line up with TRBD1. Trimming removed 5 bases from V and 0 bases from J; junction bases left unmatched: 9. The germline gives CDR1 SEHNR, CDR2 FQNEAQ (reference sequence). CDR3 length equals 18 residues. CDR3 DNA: TGTGCCAGCAGCCCACAGGACAGGGTCCGCTCTGGGGCCAACGTCCTGACTTTC. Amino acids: CASSPQDRVRSGANVLTF. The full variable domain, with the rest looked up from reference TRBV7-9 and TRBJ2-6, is DTGVSQNPRHKITKRGQNVTFRCDPISEHNRLYWYRQTLGQGPEFLTYFQNEAQLEKSRLLSDRFSAERPKGSFSTLEIQRTEQGDSAMYLCASSPQDRVRSGANVLTFGAGSRLTVL.

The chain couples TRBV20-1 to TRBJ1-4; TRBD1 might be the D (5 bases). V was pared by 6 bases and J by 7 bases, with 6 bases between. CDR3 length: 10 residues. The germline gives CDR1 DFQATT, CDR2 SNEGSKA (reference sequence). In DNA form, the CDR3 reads TGCAGTGCCGGGGGTGAAAAACTGTTTTTT. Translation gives CSAGGEKLFF.

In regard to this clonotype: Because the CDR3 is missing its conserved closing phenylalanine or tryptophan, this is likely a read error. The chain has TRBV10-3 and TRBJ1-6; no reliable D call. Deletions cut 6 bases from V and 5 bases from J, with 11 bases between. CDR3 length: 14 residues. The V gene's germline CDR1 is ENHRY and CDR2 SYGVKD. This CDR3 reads CAIRGWGDNSPLHS. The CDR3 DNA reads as TGTGCCATCAGGGGCTGGGGAGATAATTCACCCCTCCACTCT.

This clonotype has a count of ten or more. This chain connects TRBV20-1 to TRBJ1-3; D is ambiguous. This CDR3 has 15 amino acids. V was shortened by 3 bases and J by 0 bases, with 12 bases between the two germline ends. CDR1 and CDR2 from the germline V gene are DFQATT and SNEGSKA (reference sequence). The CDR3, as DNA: TGCAGTGCTAGTCGTAGGGCGCTCTCTGGAAACACCATATATTTT. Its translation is CSASRRALSGNTIYF.

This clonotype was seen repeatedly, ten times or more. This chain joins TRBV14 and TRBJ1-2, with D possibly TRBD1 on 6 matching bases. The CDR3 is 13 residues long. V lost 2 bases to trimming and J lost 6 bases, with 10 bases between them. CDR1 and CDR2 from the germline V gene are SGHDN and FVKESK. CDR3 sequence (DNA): TGTGCCAGCAGCCAAATGCAGGGGCATGGCTACACCTTC. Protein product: CASSQMQGHGYTF.

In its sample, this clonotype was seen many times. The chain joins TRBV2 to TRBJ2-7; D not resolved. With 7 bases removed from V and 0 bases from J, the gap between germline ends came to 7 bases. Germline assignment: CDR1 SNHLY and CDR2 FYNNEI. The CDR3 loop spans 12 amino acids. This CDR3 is CASKDSSYEQYF. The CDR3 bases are TGTGCCAGCAAGGATAGCTCCTACGAGCAGTACTTC.

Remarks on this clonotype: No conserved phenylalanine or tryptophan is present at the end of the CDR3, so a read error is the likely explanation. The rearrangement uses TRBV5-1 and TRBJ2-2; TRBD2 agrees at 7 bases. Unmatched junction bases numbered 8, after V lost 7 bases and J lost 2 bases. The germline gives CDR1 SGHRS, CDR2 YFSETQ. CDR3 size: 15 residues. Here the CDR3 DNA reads TGCGCCAGCGGCCGGGGGGACTACAACACCGGGGAGCTGTTTCTT. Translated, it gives CASGRGDYNTGELFL.

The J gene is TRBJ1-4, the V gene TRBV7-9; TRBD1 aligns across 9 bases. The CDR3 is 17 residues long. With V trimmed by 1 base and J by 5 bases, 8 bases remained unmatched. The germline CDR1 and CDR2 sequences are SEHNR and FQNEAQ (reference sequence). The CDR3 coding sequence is TGTGCCAGCAGCTTAGGGGGTCTCGGACAGGGGAATGAAAAACTGTTTTTT. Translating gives CASSLGGLGQGNEKLFF.

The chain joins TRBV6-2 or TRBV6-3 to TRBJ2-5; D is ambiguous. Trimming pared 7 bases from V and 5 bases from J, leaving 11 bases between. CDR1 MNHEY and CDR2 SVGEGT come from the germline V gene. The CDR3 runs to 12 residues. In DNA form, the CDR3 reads TGTGCCAGCATCTCGTTGGGGGAGACCCAGTACTTC. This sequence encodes CASISLGETQYF.

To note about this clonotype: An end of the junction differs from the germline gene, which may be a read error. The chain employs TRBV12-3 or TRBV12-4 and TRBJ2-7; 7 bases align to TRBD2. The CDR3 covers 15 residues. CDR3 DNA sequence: TGTGCCAGCAGTCCGGGACTAAGATGGCTCGGGGAGCTGTACTTC. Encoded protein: CASSPGLRWLGELYF.

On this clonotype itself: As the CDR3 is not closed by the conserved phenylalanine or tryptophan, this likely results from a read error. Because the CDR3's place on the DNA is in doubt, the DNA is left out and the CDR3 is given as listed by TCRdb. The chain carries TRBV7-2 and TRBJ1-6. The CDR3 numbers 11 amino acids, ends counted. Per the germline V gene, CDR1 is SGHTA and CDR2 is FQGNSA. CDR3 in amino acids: CASSLGLPFHI.

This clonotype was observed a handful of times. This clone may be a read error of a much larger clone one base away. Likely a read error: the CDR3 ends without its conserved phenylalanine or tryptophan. CDR3 coding DNA: TGCAGTGGGGGTCTAGCGGGGATTCAGTACCAAGAGACCCAGTACCTC. This gives the protein CSGGLAGIQYQETQYL. The V and J genes are TRBV20-1 and TRBJ2-5; 9 positions agree with TRBD2. This CDR3 is built from 16 residues. J lost 0 bases, V lost 7 bases, and 12 bases had no gene match. Per germline, CDR1 DFQATT and CDR2 SNEGSKA (reference sequence).

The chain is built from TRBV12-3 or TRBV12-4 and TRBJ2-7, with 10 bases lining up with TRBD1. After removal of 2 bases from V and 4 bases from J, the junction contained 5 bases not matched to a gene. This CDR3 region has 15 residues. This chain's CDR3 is CASSLFGTGVYEQYF. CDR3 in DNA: TGTGCCAGCAGTTTATTCGGGACAGGGGTTTACGAGCAGTACTTC.

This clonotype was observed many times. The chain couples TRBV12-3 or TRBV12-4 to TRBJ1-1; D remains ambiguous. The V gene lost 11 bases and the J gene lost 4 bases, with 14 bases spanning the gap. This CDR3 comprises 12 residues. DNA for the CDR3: TGTGCCTCAGCGTGGGAAGCCACTGAAGCTTTCTTT. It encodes CASAWEATEAFF.

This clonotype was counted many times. CDR3 DNA sequence: TGTGCCAGCAGCAATTTGGGAGGGCCGGGGGAGACCCAGTACTTC. This codes for CASSNLGGPGETQYF. The chain employs TRBV27 and TRBJ2-5, with 7 nucleotides matching TRBD2. Germline-derived CDR1 and CDR2 are MNHEY and SMNVEV (reference sequence). The CDR3 sequence is 15 residues long. J was trimmed by 5 bases and V by 6 bases; bases with no gene match: 12.

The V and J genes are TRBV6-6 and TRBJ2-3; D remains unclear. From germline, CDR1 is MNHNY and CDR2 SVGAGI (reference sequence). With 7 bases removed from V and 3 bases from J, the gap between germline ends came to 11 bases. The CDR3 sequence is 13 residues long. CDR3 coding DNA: TGTGCCAGCAATCCCGTTGGGACAGATACGCAGTATTTT. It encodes CASNPVGTDTQYF.

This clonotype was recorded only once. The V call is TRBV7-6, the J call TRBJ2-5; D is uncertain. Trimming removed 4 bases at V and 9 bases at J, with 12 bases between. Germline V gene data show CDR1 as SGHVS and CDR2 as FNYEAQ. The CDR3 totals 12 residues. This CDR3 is CASSSPDAPQYF. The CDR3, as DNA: TGTGCCAGCAGCTCCCCGGACGCGCCCCAGTACTTC. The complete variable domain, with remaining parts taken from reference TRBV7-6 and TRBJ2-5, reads GAGVSQSPRYKVTKRGQDVALRCDPISGHVSLYWYRQALGQGPEFLTYFNYEAQQDKSGLPNDRFSAERPEGSISTLTIQRTEQRDSAMYRCASSSPDAPQYFGPGTRLLVL.

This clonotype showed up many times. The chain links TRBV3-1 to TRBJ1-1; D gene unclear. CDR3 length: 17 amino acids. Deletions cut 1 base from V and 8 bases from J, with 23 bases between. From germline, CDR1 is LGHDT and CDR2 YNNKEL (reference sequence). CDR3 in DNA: TGTGCCAGCAGCCAAGGGTATATCGCCGAGAGGGCGGCGGAAGCTTTCTTT. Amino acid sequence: CASSQGYIAERAAEAFF.

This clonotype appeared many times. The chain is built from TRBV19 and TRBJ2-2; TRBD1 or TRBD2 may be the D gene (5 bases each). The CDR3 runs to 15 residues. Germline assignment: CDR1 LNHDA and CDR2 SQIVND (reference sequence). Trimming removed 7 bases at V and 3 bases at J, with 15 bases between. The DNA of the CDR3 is TGTGCCAGTATCCATCGAGAGGGGCACACCGGGGAGCTGTTTTTT. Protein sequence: CASIHREGHTGELFF.